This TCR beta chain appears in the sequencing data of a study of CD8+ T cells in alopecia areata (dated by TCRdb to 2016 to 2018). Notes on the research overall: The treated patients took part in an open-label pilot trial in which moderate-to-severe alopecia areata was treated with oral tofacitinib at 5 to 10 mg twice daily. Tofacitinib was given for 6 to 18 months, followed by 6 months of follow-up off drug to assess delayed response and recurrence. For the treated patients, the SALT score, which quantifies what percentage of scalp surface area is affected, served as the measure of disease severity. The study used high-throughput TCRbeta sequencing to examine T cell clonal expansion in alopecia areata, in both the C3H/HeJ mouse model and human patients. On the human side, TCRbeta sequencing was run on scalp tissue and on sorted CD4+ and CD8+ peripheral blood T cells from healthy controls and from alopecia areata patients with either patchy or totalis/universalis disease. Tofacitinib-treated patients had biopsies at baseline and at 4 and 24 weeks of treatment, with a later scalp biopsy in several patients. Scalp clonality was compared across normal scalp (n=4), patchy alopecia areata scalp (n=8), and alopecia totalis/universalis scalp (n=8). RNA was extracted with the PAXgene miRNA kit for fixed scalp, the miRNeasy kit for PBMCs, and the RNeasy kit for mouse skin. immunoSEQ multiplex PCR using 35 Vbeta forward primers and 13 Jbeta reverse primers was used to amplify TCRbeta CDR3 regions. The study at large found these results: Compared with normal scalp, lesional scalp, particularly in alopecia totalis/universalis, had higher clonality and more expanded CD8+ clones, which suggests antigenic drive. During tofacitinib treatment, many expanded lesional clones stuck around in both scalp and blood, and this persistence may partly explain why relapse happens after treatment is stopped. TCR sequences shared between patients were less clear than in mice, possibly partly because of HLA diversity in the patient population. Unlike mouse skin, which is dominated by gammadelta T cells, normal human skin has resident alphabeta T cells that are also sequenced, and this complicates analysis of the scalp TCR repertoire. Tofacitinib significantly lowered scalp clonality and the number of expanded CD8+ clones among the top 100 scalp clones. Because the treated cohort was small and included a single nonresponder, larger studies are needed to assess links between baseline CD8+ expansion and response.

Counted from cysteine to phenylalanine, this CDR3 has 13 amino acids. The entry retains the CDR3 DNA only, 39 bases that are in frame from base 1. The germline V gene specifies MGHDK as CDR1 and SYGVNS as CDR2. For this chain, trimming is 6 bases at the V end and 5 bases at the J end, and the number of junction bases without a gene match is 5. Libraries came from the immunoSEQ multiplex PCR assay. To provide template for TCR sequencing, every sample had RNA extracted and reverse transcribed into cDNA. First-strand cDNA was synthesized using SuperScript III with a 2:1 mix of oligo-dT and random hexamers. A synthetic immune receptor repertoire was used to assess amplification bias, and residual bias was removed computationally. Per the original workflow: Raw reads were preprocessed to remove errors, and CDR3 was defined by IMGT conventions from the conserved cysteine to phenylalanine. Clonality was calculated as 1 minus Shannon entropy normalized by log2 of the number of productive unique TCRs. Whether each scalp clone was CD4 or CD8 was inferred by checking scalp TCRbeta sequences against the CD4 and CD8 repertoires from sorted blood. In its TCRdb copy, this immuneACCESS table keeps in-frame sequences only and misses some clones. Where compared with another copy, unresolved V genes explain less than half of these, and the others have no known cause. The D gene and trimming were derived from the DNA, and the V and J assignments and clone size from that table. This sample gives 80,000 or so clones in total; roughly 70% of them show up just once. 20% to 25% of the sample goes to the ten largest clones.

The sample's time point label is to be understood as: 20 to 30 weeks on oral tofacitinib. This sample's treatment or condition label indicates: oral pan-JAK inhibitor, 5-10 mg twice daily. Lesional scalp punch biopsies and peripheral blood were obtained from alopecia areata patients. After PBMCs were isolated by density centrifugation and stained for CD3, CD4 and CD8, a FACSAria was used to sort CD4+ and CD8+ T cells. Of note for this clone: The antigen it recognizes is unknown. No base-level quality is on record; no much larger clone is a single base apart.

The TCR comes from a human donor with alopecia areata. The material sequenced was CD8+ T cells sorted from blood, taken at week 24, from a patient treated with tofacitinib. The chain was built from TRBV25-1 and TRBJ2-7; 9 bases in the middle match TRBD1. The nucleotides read TGTGCCAGCAGCCACAGGGGGCTCAACGAGCAGTACTTC. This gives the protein CASSHRGLNEQYF.